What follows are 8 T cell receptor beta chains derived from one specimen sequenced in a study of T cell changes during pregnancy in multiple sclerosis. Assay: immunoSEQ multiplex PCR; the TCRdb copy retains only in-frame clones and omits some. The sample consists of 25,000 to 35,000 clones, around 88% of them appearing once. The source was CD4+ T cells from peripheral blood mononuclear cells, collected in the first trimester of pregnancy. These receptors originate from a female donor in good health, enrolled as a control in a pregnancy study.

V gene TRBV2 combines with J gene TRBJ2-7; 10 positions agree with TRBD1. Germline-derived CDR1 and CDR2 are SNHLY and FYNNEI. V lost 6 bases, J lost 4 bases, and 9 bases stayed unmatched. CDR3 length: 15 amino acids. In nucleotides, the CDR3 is TGTGCCAGCAGGGATAGGACAGGGGGAAGTTACGAGCAGTACTTC. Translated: CASRDRTGGSYEQYF. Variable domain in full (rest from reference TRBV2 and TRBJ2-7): EPEVTQTPSHQVTQMGQEVILRCVPISNHLYFYWYRQILGQKVEFLVSFYNNEISEKSEIFDDQFSVERPDGSNFTLKIRSTKLEDSAMYFCASRDRTGGSYEQYFGPGTRLTVT.

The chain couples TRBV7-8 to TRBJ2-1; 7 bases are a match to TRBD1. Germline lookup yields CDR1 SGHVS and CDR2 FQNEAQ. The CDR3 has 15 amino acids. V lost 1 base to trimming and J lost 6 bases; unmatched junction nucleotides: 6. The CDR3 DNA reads TGTGCCAGCAGCTTAGGAGGGGGCGAGGGCAATGAGCAGTTCTTC. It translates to CASSLGGGEGNEQFF. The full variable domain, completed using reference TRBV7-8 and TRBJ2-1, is GAGVSQSPRYKVAKRGQDVALRCDPISGHVSLFWYQQALGQGPEFLTYFQNEAQLDKSGLPSDRFFAERPEGSVSTLKIQRTQQEDSAVYLCASSLGGGEGNEQFFGPGTRLTVL.

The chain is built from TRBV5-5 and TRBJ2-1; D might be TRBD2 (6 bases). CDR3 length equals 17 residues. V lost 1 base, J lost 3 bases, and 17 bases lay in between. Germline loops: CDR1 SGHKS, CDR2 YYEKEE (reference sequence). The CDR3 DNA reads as TGTGCCAGCAGCTTGCAGGGAACCTCGGGAGTCTACAATGAGCAGTTCTTC. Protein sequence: CASSLQGTSGVYNEQFF.

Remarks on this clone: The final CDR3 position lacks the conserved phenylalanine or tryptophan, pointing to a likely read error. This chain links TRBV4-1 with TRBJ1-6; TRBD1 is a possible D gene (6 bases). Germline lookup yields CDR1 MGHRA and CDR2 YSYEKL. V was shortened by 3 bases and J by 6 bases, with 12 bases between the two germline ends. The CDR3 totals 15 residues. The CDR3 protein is CASSQRGIANSPLHL. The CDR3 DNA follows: TGCGCCAGCAGCCAGAGGGGGATTGCTAATTCACCCCTCCACCTT.

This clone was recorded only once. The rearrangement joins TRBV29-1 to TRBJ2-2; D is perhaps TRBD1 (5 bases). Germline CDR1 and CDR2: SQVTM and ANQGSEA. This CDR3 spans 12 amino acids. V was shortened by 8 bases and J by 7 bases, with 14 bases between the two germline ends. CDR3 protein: CSILQGGGELFF. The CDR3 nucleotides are TGCAGCATACTGCAGGGCGGCGGGGAGCTGTTTTTT.

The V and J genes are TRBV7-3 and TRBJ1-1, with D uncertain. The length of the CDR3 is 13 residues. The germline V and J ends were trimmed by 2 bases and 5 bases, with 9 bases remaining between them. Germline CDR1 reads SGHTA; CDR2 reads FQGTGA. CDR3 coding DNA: TGTGCCAGCAGCTTATCAGCGGATACTGAAGCTTTCTTT. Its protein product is CASSLSADTEAFF.

CDR3 region: CASSLEQRLGGYTF. In DNA form, the CDR3 reads TGTGCCAGCAGCTTGGAGCAGAGACTTGGTGGCTACACCTTC. The chain links TRBV5-5 to TRBJ1-2; D not resolved. The germline CDR1 and CDR2 sequences are SGHKS and YYEKEE (reference sequence). V was shortened by 0 bases and J by 7 bases, with 13 bases between the two germline ends. The CDR3 is 14 amino acids.

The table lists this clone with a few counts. CDR3 in DNA: TGTGCCAGCAGTGAAGCTTTGTACGGGGGAAACACTGAAGCTTTCTTT. This translates into CASSEALYGGNTEAFF. V is TRBV6-1 and J is TRBJ1-1, with a weak D call TRBD1 (5 bases). From germline, CDR1 is MNHNS and CDR2 SASEGT. The CDR3 has 16 amino acids. V lost 0 bases, J lost 2 bases, and 13 bases lay in between.